This T cell receptor (beta chain) was found in a study of metastatic and nonmetastatic thyroid tumors. TCRdb reassembled clones from the PCR reads with MiXCR. The sample consists of fewer than 30,000 clones, roughly 19% of them appearing once. All patients were untreated before thyroid surgery. Worth noting for this clone: A junction end diverges from the germline sequence, so it may reflect a read error.

CDR1 MNHEY and CDR2 SVGEGT come from the germline V gene. The CDR3 totals 12 residues. This clonotype was obtained from a male donor with papillary thyroid cancer or a benign thyroid nodule (not recorded which). Some clones in this sample may be carry-over from other donors' samples. The chain couples TRBV6-2 or TRBV6-3 to TRBJ1-2; D perhaps matches TRBD1 (5 bases). The sample comprised blood. CDR3 in amino acids: CASSYGGYGYTF. The CDR3 DNA is TGTGCAAGCAGTTATGGGGGATATGGCTACACCTTC.